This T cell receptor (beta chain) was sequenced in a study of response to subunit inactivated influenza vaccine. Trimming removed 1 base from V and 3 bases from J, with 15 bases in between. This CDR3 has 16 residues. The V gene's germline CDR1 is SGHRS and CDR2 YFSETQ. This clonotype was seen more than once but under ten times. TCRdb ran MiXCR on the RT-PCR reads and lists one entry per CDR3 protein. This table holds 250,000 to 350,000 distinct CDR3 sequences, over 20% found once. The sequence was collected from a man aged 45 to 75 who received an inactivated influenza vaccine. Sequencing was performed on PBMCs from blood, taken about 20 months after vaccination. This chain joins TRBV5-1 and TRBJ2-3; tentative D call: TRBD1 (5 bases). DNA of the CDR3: TGCGCCAGCAGCTTGAGTCCCCAGGGTGGTACAGATACGCAGTATTTT. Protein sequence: CASSLSPQGGTDTQYF.